This T cell receptor beta chain comes out of a study of cytomegalovirus exposure and HLA in healthy donors. Study-wide context: Approximately 80 million unique TCRs, all from HLA-typed donors, were included in an early release of the data. General study points: In a later analysis, compared with equally common non-associated chains, HLA-associated beta chains were more expanded. There were a few CMV-associated chains whose specificity for CMV antigens was confirmed in vitro. While the bulk of TCR sequences proved rare, some public TCRs turned up in many donors.

Concerning this clone itself: Antigen unknown.

The PCR used 60 Vbeta and 13 Jbeta primers. Sequencing used immunoSEQ multiplex PCR; TCRdb keeps in-frame clones, though not all of them. The sample lists roughly 70,000 clones; roughly 79% were seen once. Germline assignment: CDR1 ENHRY and CDR2 SYGVKD. V shed 9 bases and J 3 bases; nucleotides not matched to a gene: 8. This CDR3 has 14 residues. The V and J genes are TRBV10-3 and TRBJ2-1, with 7 bases that match TRBD2. Sequencing input: PBMCs. The clonotype originates from a man in his forties or fifties in good health and CMV-seronegative. CDR3 residues: CAIKTSANYNEQFF. Written as DNA, the CDR3 is TGTGCCATTAAAACTAGCGCCAACTACAATGAGCAGTTCTTC.